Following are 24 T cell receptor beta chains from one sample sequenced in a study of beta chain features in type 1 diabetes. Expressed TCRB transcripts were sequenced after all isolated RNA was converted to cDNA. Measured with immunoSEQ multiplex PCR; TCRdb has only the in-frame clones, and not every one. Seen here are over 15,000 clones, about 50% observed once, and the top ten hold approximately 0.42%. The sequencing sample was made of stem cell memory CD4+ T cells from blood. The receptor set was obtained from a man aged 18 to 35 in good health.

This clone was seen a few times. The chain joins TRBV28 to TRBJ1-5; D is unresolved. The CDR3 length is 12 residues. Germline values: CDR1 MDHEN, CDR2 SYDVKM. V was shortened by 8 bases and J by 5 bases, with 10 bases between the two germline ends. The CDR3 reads CASGGRDQPQHF. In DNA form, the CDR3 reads TGTGCCAGCGGAGGTCGGGATCAGCCCCAGCATTTT.

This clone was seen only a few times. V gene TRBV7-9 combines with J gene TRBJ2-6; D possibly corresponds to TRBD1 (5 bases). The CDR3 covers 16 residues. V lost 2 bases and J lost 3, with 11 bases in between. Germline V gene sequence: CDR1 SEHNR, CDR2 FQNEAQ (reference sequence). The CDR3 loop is CASSLYSGFGANVLTF. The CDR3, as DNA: TGTGCCAGCAGCTTATATTCAGGGTTTGGGGCCAACGTCCTGACTTTC. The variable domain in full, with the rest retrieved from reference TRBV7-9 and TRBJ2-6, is DTGVSQNPRHKITKRGQNVTFRCDPISEHNRLYWYRQTLGQGPEFLTYFQNEAQLEKSRLLSDRFSAERPKGSFSTLEIQRTEQGDSAMYLCASSLYSGFGANVLTFGAGSRLTVL.

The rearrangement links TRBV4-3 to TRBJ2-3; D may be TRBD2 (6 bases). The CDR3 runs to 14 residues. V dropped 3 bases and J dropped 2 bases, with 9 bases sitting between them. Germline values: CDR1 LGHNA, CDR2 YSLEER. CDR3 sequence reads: CASSHSSVTDTQYF. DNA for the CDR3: TGCGCCAGCAGCCATTCTAGCGTCACAGATACGCAGTATTTT.

The CDR3 reads CAISESDTLSEQYF. The CDR3, as DNA: TGTGCCATCAGTGAGTCGGACACGTTAAGTGAGCAGTACTTC. The gene calls are TRBV10-3 and TRBJ2-7, with D tentatively TRBD1 (5 bases). The V end lost 0 bases, the J end lost 7 bases, and 13 bases lay between the germline ends. The CDR3 extends over 14 amino acids. Per the germline V gene, CDR1 is ENHRY and CDR2 is SYGVKD.

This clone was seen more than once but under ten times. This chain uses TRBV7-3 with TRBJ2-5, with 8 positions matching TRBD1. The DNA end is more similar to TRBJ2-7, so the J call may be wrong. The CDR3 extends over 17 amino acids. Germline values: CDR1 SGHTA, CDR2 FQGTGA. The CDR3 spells CASSPSGAGGSSYEQYF. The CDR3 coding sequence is TGTGCCAGCAGCCCCAGTGGGGCAGGGGGCTCGAGCTACGAGCAGTACTTC.

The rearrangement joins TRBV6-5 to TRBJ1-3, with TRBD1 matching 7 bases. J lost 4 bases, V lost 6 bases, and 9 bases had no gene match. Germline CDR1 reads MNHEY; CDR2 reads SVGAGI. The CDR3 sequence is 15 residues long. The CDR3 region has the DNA TGTGCCAGCAGATCCAGGACAGGAATGGGAAACACCATATATTTT. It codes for CASRSRTGMGNTIYF.

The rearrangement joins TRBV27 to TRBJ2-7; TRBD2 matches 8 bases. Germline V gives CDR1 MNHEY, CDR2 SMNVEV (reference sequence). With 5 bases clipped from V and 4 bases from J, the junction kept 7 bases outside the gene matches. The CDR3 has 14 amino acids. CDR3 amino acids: CASSLSGKGYEQYF. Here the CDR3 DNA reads TGTGCCAGCAGTCTTAGCGGGAAAGGGTACGAGCAGTACTTC.

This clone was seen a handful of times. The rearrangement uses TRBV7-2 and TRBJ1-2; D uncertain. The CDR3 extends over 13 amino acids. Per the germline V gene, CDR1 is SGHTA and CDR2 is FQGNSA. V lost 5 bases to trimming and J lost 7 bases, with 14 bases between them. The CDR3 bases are TGTGCCAGCAGCCCTTATGTCTCGGGTGGCTACACCTTC. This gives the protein CASSPYVSGGYTF.

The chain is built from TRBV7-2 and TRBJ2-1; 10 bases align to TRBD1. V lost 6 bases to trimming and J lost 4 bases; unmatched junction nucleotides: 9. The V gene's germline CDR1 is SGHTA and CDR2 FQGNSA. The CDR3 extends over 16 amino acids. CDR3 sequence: CASRRPGTGDYNEQFF. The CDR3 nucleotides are TGTGCCAGCAGACGACCCGGGACAGGGGATTACAATGAGCAGTTCTTC.

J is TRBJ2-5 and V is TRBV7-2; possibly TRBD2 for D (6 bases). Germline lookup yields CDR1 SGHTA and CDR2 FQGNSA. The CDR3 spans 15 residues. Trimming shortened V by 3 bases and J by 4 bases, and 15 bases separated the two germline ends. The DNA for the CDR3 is TGTGCCAGCAGCTTTCAGACGGGGGACCGAGAGACCCAGTACTTC. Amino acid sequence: CASSFQTGDRETQYF.

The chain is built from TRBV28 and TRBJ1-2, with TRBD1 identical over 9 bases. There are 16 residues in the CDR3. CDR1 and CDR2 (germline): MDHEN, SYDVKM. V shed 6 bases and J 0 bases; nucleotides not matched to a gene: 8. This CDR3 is CASSPFGQGSNYGYTF. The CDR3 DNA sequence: TGTGCCAGCAGCCCTTTTGGACAGGGGTCTAACTATGGCTACACCTTC.

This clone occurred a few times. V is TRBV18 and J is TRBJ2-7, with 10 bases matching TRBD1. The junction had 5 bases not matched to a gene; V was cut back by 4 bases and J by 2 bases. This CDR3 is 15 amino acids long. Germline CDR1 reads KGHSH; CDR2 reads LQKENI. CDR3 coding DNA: TGTGCCAGCTCACTTGGGACAGGGGCAACCTACGAGCAGTACTTC. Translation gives CASSLGTGATYEQYF.

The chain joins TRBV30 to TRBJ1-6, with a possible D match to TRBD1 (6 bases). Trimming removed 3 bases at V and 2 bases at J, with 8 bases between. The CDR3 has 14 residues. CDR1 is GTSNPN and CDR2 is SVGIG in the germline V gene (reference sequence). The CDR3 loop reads CAWSRDTYNSPLHF. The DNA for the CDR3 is TGTGCCTGGAGCCGGGACACCTATAATTCACCCCTCCACTTT.

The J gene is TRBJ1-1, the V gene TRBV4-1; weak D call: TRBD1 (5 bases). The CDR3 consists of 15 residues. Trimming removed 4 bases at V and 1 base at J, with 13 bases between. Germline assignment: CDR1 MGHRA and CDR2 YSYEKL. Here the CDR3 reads CASSPLTDANTEAFF. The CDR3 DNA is TGCGCCAGCAGCCCCCTGACAGATGCGAACACTGAAGCTTTCTTT.

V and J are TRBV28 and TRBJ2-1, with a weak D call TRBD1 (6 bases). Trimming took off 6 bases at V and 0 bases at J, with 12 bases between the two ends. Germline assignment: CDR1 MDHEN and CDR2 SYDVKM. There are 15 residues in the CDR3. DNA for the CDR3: TGTGCCAGCAGCACCGACAGGAGCTCCTACAATGAGCAGTTCTTC. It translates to CASSTDRSSYNEQFF.

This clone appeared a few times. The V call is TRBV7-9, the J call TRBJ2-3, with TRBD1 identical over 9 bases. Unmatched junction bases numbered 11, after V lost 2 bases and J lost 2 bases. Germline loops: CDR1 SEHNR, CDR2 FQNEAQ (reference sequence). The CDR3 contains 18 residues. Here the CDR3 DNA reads TGTGCCAGCAGCTTATCACACCGGACAGGGGTCGACACAGATACGCAGTATTTT. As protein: CASSLSHRTGVDTDTQYF.

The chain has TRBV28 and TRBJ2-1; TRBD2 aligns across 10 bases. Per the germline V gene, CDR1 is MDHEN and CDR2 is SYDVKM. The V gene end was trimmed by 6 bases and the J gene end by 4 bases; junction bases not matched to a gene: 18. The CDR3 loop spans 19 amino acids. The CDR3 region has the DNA TGTGCCAGCAGAAGCGGCCGAGGAGCGGGGGGGCCTGGGTACAATGAGCAGTTCTTC. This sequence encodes CASRSGRGAGGPGYNEQFF.

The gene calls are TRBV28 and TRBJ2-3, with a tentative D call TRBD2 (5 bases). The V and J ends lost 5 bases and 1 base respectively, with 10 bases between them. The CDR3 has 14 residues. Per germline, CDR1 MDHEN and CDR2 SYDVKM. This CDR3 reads CASSDLEGTDTQYF. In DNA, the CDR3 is TGTGCCAGCAGTGACCTGGAGGGCACAGATACGCAGTATTTT.

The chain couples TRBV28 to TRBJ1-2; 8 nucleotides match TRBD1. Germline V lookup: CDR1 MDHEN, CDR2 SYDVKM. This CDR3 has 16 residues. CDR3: CASRRTGSGSLRGYTF. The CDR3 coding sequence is TGTGCTAGCCGAAGGACAGGGAGTGGTAGCCTTCGGGGCTACACCTTC.

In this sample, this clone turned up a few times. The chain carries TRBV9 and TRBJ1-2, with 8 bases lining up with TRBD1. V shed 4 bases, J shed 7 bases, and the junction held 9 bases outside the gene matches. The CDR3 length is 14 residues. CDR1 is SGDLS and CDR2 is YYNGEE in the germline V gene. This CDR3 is CASSTADRVGGYTF. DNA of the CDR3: TGTGCCAGCAGCACAGCGGACAGGGTCGGTGGCTACACCTTC.

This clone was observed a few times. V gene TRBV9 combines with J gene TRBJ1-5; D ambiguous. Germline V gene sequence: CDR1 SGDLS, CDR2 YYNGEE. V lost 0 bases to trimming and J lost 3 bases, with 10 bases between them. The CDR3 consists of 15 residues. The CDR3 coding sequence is TGTGCCAGCAGCGTAGAGGCAGACTACAATCAGCCCCAGCATTTT. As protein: CASSVEADYNQPQHF.

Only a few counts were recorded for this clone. The CDR3 DNA reads as TGTGCCATCAGTGATGGGGACAGGAAGCCTGAAGCTTTCTTT. It yields the protein CAISDGDRKPEAFF. V and J are TRBV10-3 and TRBJ1-1; 8 nucleotides line up with TRBD1. CDR3 size: 14 residues. Germline lookup yields CDR1 ENHRY and CDR2 SYGVKD. The V segment lost 3 bases and the J segment 6 bases; nucleotides outside the gene matches: 6.

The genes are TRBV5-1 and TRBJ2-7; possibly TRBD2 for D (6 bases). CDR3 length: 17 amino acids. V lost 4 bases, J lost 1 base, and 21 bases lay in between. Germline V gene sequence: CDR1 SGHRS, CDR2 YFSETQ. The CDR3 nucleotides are TGCGCCAGCAGCCCTACTTGGGGGGTTGGATCGTCCTACGAGCAGTACTTC. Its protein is CASSPTWGVGSSYEQYF.

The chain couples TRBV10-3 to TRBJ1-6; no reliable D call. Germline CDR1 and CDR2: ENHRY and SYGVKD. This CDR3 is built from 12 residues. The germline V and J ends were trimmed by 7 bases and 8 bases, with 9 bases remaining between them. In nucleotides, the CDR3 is TGTGCCATCACCCCCGGGGATTCACCCCTCCACTTT. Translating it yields CAITPGDSPLHF.